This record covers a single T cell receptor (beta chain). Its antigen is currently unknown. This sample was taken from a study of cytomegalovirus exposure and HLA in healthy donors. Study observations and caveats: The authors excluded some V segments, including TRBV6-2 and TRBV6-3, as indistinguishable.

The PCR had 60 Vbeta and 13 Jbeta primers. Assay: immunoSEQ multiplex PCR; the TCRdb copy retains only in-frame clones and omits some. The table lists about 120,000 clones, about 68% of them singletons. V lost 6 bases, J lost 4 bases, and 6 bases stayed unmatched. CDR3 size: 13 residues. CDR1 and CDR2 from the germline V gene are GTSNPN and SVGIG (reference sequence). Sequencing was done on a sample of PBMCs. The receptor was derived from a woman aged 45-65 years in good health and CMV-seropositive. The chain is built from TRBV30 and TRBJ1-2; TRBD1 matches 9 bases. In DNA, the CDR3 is TGTGCCTGCTCCCCACAGGGGGCCTATGGCTACACCTTC. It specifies CACSPQGAYGYTF.